One and the same sample provided the 28 T cell receptor beta chains below, sequenced in a study of blood T cell repertoires in COVID-19. Only in-frame clones appear in the TCRdb table, and some are missing; sequencing was by immunoSEQ multiplex PCR. The sample yields fewer than 200,000 clones, roughly 87% seen once. The sequencing sample was made of PBMCs or T cells enriched from blood (not recorded which). These TCRs come from a human donor with acute COVID-19. The donor label of this sample is uncertain.

The genes are TRBV10-3 and TRBJ1-2; no clear D gene. The CDR3 loop spans 13 amino acids. The V gene lost 7 bases and the J gene lost 5 bases, with 14 bases spanning the gap. Germline CDR1 reads ENHRY; CDR2 reads SYGVKD. The CDR3 is CAITVGQHYGYTF. The CDR3 region has the DNA TGTGCCATCACCGTGGGCCAGCATTATGGCTACACCTTC.

This clone was picked up many times. This chain connects TRBV19 to TRBJ2-1, with 10 bases identical to TRBD2. In germline, CDR1 is LNHDA, CDR2 SQIVND (reference sequence). The CDR3 sequence is 15 residues long. Trimming took 3 bases from V and 5 from J; bases not matched to a gene: 4. CDR3: CASSILAGADNEQFF. The CDR3 DNA reads TGTGCCAGTAGTATCCTAGCGGGGGCCGACAATGAGCAGTTCTTC.

This clone has more than one count but fewer than ten. V usage is TRBV5-1 and J usage is TRBJ1-1, with 7 nucleotides matching TRBD1. This CDR3 spans 14 amino acids. The ends lost 0 bases at V and 6 bases at J; junction bases unmatched: 5. CDR1 and CDR2 from the germline V gene are SGHRS and YFSETQ. CDR3 sequence (DNA): TGCGCCAGCAGCTTGGGACAGGGTTCGTCTGAAGCTTTCTTT. This translates into CASSLGQGSSEAFF.

The count of this clone is one. The chain recombines TRBV5-1 with TRBJ1-1, with D possibly being TRBD1 (6 bases). Germline assignment: CDR1 SGHRS and CDR2 YFSETQ. CDR3 length: 15 residues. V was shortened by 1 base and J by 3 bases, with 13 bases between the two germline ends. As DNA, the CDR3 is TGCGCCAGCAGCTTGACTACAGGGATCTACACTGAAGCTTTCTTT. Translation: CASSLTTGIYTEAFF.

V usage is TRBV30 and J usage is TRBJ2-5; D is perhaps TRBD1 (7 bases). CDR3 length: 14 amino acids. CDR1 and CDR2 from the germline V gene are GTSNPN and SVGIG (reference sequence). Trimming took off 3 bases at V and 5 bases at J, with 16 bases between the two ends. The DNA for the CDR3 is TGTGCCTGGAGGTTGCGGTCAGGGGGGGAGACCCAGTACTTC. This codes for CAWRLRSGGETQYF.

The rearrangement joins TRBV2 to TRBJ2-4; 13 nucleotides match TRBD2. Per the germline V gene, CDR1 is SNHLY and CDR2 is FYNNEI. The V gene end was trimmed by 3 bases and the J gene end by 5 bases; junction bases not matched to a gene: 7. The CDR3 sequence is 17 residues long. Written as DNA, the CDR3 is TGTGCCAGCAGTGATCGGACTAGCGGGGGATTCCAAAACATTCAGTACTTC. Its translation is CASSDRTSGGFQNIQYF.

The chain has TRBV7-9 and TRBJ2-7, with TRBD1 as a possible D gene (5 bases). The germline V gene has CDR1 SEHNR and CDR2 FQNEAQ (reference sequence). The CDR3 is 13 residues long. V lost 4 bases to trimming and J lost 0 bases, with 7 bases between them. CDR3 sequence reads: CASSSGYSYEQYF. The CDR3 DNA follows: TGTGCCAGCAGCTCAGGGTACTCCTACGAGCAGTACTTC.

For the CDR3, the DNA is TGTGCCAGCAGTCCCGGGACAGCTTCTTACAATGAGCAGTTCTTC. Its protein is CASSPGTASYNEQFF. The chain combines TRBV14 with TRBJ2-1, with 7 bases matching TRBD1. CDR1 is SGHDN and CDR2 is FVKESK in the germline V gene. The CDR3 has 15 residues. Trimming removed 6 bases from V and 4 bases from J; junction bases left unmatched: 9.

The chain has TRBV30 and TRBJ1-3, with no clear D. V gave up 4 bases and J gave up 0 bases, with 10 bases separating them. CDR3 size: 14 residues. In germline, CDR1 is GTSNPN, CDR2 SVGIG (reference sequence). The DNA of the CDR3 is TGTGCCTGGACCGACACGATCTCTGGAAACACCATATATTTT. Its protein is CAWTDTISGNTIYF.

The CDR3 region is CASSQEVNGENTEAFF. The CDR3 nucleotides read TGCGCCAGCAGCCAAGAAGTAAACGGGGAGAACACTGAAGCTTTCTTT. This chain links TRBV4-3 with TRBJ1-1; D is ambiguous. The germline gives CDR1 LGHNA, CDR2 YSLEER. V was shortened by 0 bases and J by 1 base, with 12 bases between the two germline ends. CDR3 size: 16 residues.

The chain recombines TRBV18 with TRBJ1-1; D possibly corresponds to TRBD1 (5 bases). The germline V and J ends were trimmed by 3 bases and 4 bases, with 15 bases remaining between them. Germline values: CDR1 KGHSH, CDR2 LQKENI. The CDR3 sequence is 15 residues long. For the CDR3, the DNA is TGTGCCAGCTCACCGTTGGAAAGGGGCGGCACTGAAGCTTTCTTT. Translated: CASSPLERGGTEAFF.

This sequence joins TRBV19 and TRBJ2-5, with unresolved D. V was clipped by 6 bases and J by 2 bases, with 16 bases between them. The CDR3 extends over 15 amino acids. The V gene's germline CDR1 is LNHDA and CDR2 SQIVND (reference sequence). The CDR3 is CASRPTSVAQETQYF. In DNA, the CDR3 is TGTGCCAGTAGGCCGACATCGGTGGCTCAAGAGACCCAGTACTTC.

The chain carries TRBV7-9 and TRBJ1-1, with TRBD1 matching 8 bases. CDR3 length: 14 amino acids. J gave up 3 bases and V 5 bases, and 5 bases lay outside the gene matches. Per germline, CDR1 SEHNR and CDR2 FQNEAQ (reference sequence). In DNA form, the CDR3 reads TGTGCCAGCAGCCCGACACAGGGGGACACTGAAGCTTTCTTT. Protein product: CASSPTQGDTEAFF. Full variable domain (outside the CDR3, taken from reference TRBV7-9 and TRBJ1-1): DTGVSQNPRHKITKRGQNVTFRCDPISEHNRLYWYRQTLGQGPEFLTYFQNEAQLEKSRLLSDRFSAERPKGSFSTLEIQRTEQGDSAMYLCASSPTQGDTEAFFGQGTRLTVV.

The CDR3 region is CASSYNRGLGYTF. DNA of the CDR3: TGTGCCAGCAGTTACAACAGGGGGCTTGGCTACACCTTC. The V call is TRBV6-6, the J call TRBJ1-2, with TRBD1 matching over 9 bases. CDR1 MNHNY and CDR2 SVGAGI come from the germline V gene (reference sequence). This CDR3 is 13 amino acids long. Trimming took 2 bases from V and 7 from J; bases not matched to a gene: 2.

The chain uses TRBV30 and TRBJ1-1, with D maybe TRBD1 (6 bases). Germline lookup yields CDR1 GTSNPN and CDR2 SVGIG (reference sequence). The CDR3 covers 12 residues. Trimming stripped 8 bases from V and 0 bases from J, with 10 bases between. The CDR3 coding sequence is TGTGCCCAGGCAGGGGTGAACACTGAAGCTTTCTTT. It translates to CAQAGVNTEAFF.

The J gene is TRBJ2-7, the V gene TRBV18; possibly TRBD1 for D (6 bases). The germline V gene encodes CDR1 KGHSH and CDR2 LQKENI. V was cut by 5 bases and J by 7 bases, with 12 bases left in between. CDR3 length: 12 amino acids. The DNA for the CDR3 is TGTGCCAGCTCAGGTACAGGGATGGAGCAGTACTTC. Its translation: CASSGTGMEQYF.

The rearrangement links TRBV27 to TRBJ2-1; the D gene is possibly TRBD2 (5 bases). Trimming took 7 bases from V and 0 from J, leaving 10 bases between them. CDR1 is MNHEY and CDR2 is SMNVEV in the germline V gene (reference sequence). There are 14 residues in the CDR3. CDR3 DNA sequence: TGTGCCAGCATGGGGAGCCCCTCCTACAATGAGCAGTTCTTC. Translating it yields CASMGSPSYNEQFF.

The chain employs TRBV19 and TRBJ2-7; 11 bases map to TRBD1. Germline V gene lookup returns CDR1 LNHDA and CDR2 SQIVND (reference sequence). The CDR3 totals 14 residues. V trimming: 3 bases; J trimming: 3 bases; junction bases outside the gene matches: 1. In DNA, the CDR3 is TGTGCCAGTAGTATGGGACAGGGGGTCTACGAGCAGTACTTC. Protein sequence: CASSMGQGVYEQYF.

This chain joins TRBV7-9 and TRBJ2-3, with TRBD2 as a possible D gene (6 bases). Germline V gene data show CDR1 as SEHNR and CDR2 as FQNEAQ (reference sequence). The V end was cut by 8 bases, the J end by 3 bases, with 21 bases between. This CDR3 is built from 16 residues. The CDR3 here is CASLRSTGGSTDTQYF. The CDR3 DNA reads as TGTGCCAGCCTTCGATCAACAGGAGGGAGTACAGATACGCAGTATTTT.

The V call is TRBV24-1, the J call TRBJ1-2; 9 nucleotides line up with TRBD1. CDR1 and CDR2 from the germline V gene are KGHDR and SFDVKD. V lost 5 bases, J lost 8 bases, and 8 bases stayed unmatched. The CDR3 is 14 residues long. The CDR3 DNA is TGTGCCACCAGTGCTAACGACAGGGGGAGCGGCTACACCTTC. Translation gives CATSANDRGSGYTF.

CDR3 nucleotide sequence: TGTGCCAGCAGCCTAGCAGATATCTCTGGAAACACCATATATTTT. It encodes CASSLADISGNTIYF. V is TRBV3-1 (or the pseudogene TRBV3-2) and J is TRBJ1-3; no clear D. The CDR3 extends over 15 amino acids. Germline CDR1 and CDR2: LGHDT and YNNKEL (reference sequence). V lost 4 bases and J lost 0, with 10 bases in between.

This clone was seen a single time. The chain combines TRBV10-3 with TRBJ1-2; TRBD1 agrees at 7 bases. V dropped 8 bases and J dropped 0; count of bases not matched to a gene: 12. This CDR3 is built from 16 residues. CDR1 is ENHRY, CDR2 SYGVKD, per germline. CDR3 nucleotides: TGTGCCATCCTCCGGGACAGCCCCCCTTCTAACTATGGCTACACCTTC. Its protein is CAILRDSPPSNYGYTF.

A few counts support this clone. CDR3 coding DNA: TGTGCCAGCAGCCCATCAGGGGGCCAAGAGAACTACGAGCAGTACTTC. This codes for CASSPSGGQENYEQYF. The chain carries TRBV27 and TRBJ2-7; 8 nucleotides align to TRBD1. Germline assignment: CDR1 MNHEY and CDR2 SMNVEV (reference sequence). Trimming at V came to 6 bases and at J to 3 bases, leaving 13 bases not matched to a gene. The CDR3 length is 16 residues.

The CDR3 loop reads CARGQGENTEAFF. As DNA, the CDR3 is TGTGCCAGGGGACAGGGGGAGAACACTGAAGCTTTCTTT. This chain connects TRBV19 to TRBJ1-1; TRBD1 agrees at 11 bases. CDR1 is LNHDA, CDR2 SQIVND, per germline (reference sequence). Trimming at V came to 9 bases and at J to 1 base, leaving 1 base not matched to a gene. CDR3 length: 13 amino acids.

The chain carries TRBV6-5 and TRBJ2-6, with 8 bases matching TRBD1. Unmatched junction bases numbered 2, after V lost 5 bases and J lost 2 bases. The length of the CDR3 is 15 residues. Germline V gene lookup returns CDR1 MNHEY and CDR2 SVGAGI. CDR3 coding DNA: TGTGCCAGCAGTCCGGACAGGGCTGGGGCCAACGTCCTGACTTTC. It translates to CASSPDRAGANVLTF.

This chain's CDR3 is CASSLLAATYNEQFF. DNA of the CDR3: TGTGCCAGCAGCTTACTAGCGGCTACCTACAATGAGCAGTTCTTC. This sequence joins TRBV7-2 and TRBJ2-1; TRBD2 aligns across 7 bases. Germline V gene lookup returns CDR1 SGHTA and CDR2 FQGNSA. The CDR3 has 15 residues. V trimming: 2 bases; J trimming: 2 bases; junction bases outside the gene matches: 3.

The V gene is TRBV5-7, the J gene TRBJ1-5; D not resolved. TRBV5-7 is placed among ORFs of uncertain function. V lost 4 bases, J lost 5 bases, and 16 bases lay in between. This CDR3 is 15 amino acids long. CDR3 residues: CASSHYRFSDQPQHF. The CDR3 nucleotides read TGTGCCAGCAGCCATTACCGGTTCTCTGATCAGCCCCAGCATTTT.

CDR3 nucleotide sequence: TGTGCCAGCACTCCGGACAGTCTCGGCACCGGGGAGCTGTTTTTT. Its translation: CASTPDSLGTGELFF. The chain uses TRBV6-4 and TRBJ2-2; tentatively, D is TRBD1 (6 bases). The CDR3 is made up of 15 amino acids. The V end was cut by 7 bases, the J end by 4 bases, with 16 bases between. The germline CDR1 and CDR2 sequences are MRHNA and SNTAGT.